The sequence of this T cell receptor (beta chain) was determined in a study of metastatic and nonmetastatic thyroid tumors. Study details: Repertoire comparison spanned blood and tumor or nodule tissue of malignant and benign thyroid patients.

This CDR3 region has 12 residues. CDR1 is SEHNR, CDR2 FQNEAQ, per germline (reference sequence). V was trimmed by 1 base and J by 2 bases, leaving 2 bases between them. All patients reached thyroid surgery having received no treatment beforehand. Findings and limits, study-wide: Benign nodules reportedly had significantly lower TCR beta diversity than malignant thyroid tumors in blood and tumor.

Authors' data handling: Clinicopathological groups differed in CDR3, with these differences serving to build a distant-metastasis classifier for papillary thyroid cancer. TCRdb re-called clones via MiXCR from the PCR reads. The V and J calls shown here were made by TCRdb, not taken from the authors' results. This sample yields under 30,000 clones, of which about 15% are seen a single time; approximately 3.4% belongs to the top ten. This clone was counted ten times or more. Its antigen remains unidentified. This chain connects TRBV7-9 to TRBJ1-1, with no clear D. Source material: blood. The TCR sequence derives from a female donor with papillary thyroid cancer or a benign thyroid nodule (not recorded which). Some clones in this sample may be carry-over from other donors' samples. The CDR3 coding sequence is TGTGCCAGCAGCTTAGAAAACACTGAAGCTTTCTTT. It is translated as CASSLENTEAFF.